What follows are 22 T cell receptor beta chains derived from one specimen sequenced in a study of CD8 T cells in acute hepatitis C reinfection. As to time point: naive CD8 control sorted from an acute-time-point sample. Produced via immunoSEQ multiplex PCR; TCRdb's table is partial and in-frame only. Of around 34,000 clones listed, approximately 87% are singletons. The sequenced sample was naive CD8+ T cells from PBMCs. These TCRs come from a man younger than 40 with chronic hepatitis C.

The chain recombines TRBV9 with TRBJ2-3, with a tentative D call TRBD1 (7 bases). CDR3 length: 15 amino acids. V was clipped by 0 bases and J by 4 bases, with 12 bases between them. Germline lookup yields CDR1 SGDLS and CDR2 YYNGEE. CDR3 in DNA: TGTGCCAGCAGCGTAGAGGGCAGGGGGGCAGATACGCAGTATTTT. Protein: CASSVEGRGADTQYF.

This clone has a single count. The chain is built from TRBV7-2 and TRBJ2-3; no reliable D call. Trimming left V 3 bases short and J 4 bases short, with 17 bases between. This CDR3 has 16 residues. Germline V gene sequence: CDR1 SGHTA, CDR2 FQGNSA. The CDR3 sequence is CASSFFRGNGADTQYF. The CDR3 DNA sequence: TGTGCCAGCAGCTTCTTCCGCGGCAATGGCGCAGATACGCAGTATTTT.

This sequence joins TRBV27 and TRBJ2-3; D not certain. This CDR3 comprises 14 residues. V was cut by 6 bases and J by 1 base, with 11 bases left in between. Germline V lookup: CDR1 MNHEY, CDR2 SMNVEV (reference sequence). In DNA form, the CDR3 reads TGTGCCAGCAGGGACGGGCCGCGCACAGATACGCAGTATTTT. Translated: CASRDGPRTDTQYF.

V and J are TRBV7-8 and TRBJ1-2, with a possible D match to TRBD1 (5 bases). The length of the CDR3 is 16 residues. Per germline, CDR1 SGHVS and CDR2 FQNEAQ. The ends were cut back, 0 bases at V and 6 bases at J, with 17 bases in the middle. For the CDR3, the DNA is TGTGCCAGCAGCTTAGCAATCCAGGGTGGAGGCGATGGCTACACCTTC. It is translated as CASSLAIQGGGDGYTF.

Here the CDR3 DNA reads TGTGCCAGCAGTTCCTCGGACAGGGAAGACACTGAAGCTTTCTTT. It yields the protein CASSSSDREDTEAFF. The genes are TRBV2 and TRBJ1-1; 8 bases agree with TRBD1. The CDR3 contains 15 residues. V lost 5 bases, J lost 3 bases, and 8 bases stayed unmatched. Germline assignment: CDR1 SNHLY and CDR2 FYNNEI.

This clone was detected only a few times. The gene calls are TRBV19 and TRBJ2-2; the D is unclear. CDR1 is LNHDA, CDR2 SQIVND, per germline (reference sequence). Trimming cost V 3 bases and J 3 bases, with 8 bases left between them. The CDR3 covers 14 residues. CDR3 coding DNA: TGTGCCAGTAGTATCCCTCAGGACACCGGGGAGCTGTTTTTT. It translates to CASSIPQDTGELFF.

This CDR3 is CASSTTGVAEAFF. Written as DNA, the CDR3 is TGTGCCAGCAGTACGACAGGGGTTGCTGAAGCTTTCTTT. The chain has TRBV6-5 and TRBJ1-1; 8 bases agree with TRBD1. CDR3 size: 13 residues. Germline trimming cut 5 bases from V and 6 bases from J; bases unmatched to any gene: 5. Germline assignment: CDR1 MNHEY and CDR2 SVGAGI.

The genes are TRBV19 and TRBJ2-7, with 9 nucleotides matching TRBD2. Germline V gives CDR1 LNHDA, CDR2 SQIVND (reference sequence). The V gene end was trimmed by 5 bases and the J gene end by 3 bases; junction bases not matched to a gene: 5. This CDR3 is 14 amino acids long. In DNA form, the CDR3 reads TGTGCCAGTAGTGTAGCGGGGGTCATCTACGAGCAGTACTTC. This codes for CASSVAGVIYEQYF.

This chain links TRBV10-3 with TRBJ1-2, with 8 bases matching TRBD1. The J segment lost 0 bases and the V segment lost 4 bases, leaving 7 bases of the junction unmatched. CDR1 ENHRY and CDR2 SYGVKD come from the germline V gene. The CDR3 is made up of 16 amino acids. The CDR3 sequence is CAISATGEVSNYGYTF. The DNA of the CDR3 is TGTGCCATCAGTGCGACAGGGGAGGTTTCTAACTATGGCTACACCTTC.

V is TRBV29-1 and J is TRBJ2-1; D is undetermined. The CDR3 length is 10 residues. V gave up 3 bases and J gave up 6 bases, with 3 bases separating them. CDR1 and CDR2 from the germline V gene are SQVTM and ANQGSEA. Here the CDR3 reads CSVERNEQFF. CDR3 in DNA: TGCAGCGTTGAGCGCAATGAGCAGTTCTTC.

The V call is TRBV14, the J call TRBJ2-1; 8 nucleotides match TRBD2. The trim removed 5 bases at V and 5 bases at J, leaving 5 bases unmatched. This CDR3 is 14 amino acids long. In germline, CDR1 is SGHDN, CDR2 FVKESK. CDR3 residues: CASSYLAGDNEQFF. The DNA for the CDR3 is TGTGCCAGCAGCTATCTAGCGGGCGACAATGAGCAGTTCTTC.

This chain connects TRBV7-3 to TRBJ1-1, with unresolved D. Trimming removed 4 bases at V and 1 base at J, with 10 bases between. Germline V gene lookup returns CDR1 SGHTA and CDR2 FQGTGA. The CDR3 sequence is 14 residues long. Here the CDR3 reads CASSSPAENTEAFF. The CDR3 nucleotides read TGTGCCAGCAGCTCGCCAGCGGAGAACACTGAAGCTTTCTTT.

This rearrangement joins TRBV11-2 to TRBJ2-3; 7 bases align to TRBD2. The CDR3 covers 18 residues. CDR1 and CDR2 (germline): SGHAT, FQNNGV. V gave up 6 bases and J gave up 6 bases; unmatched junction bases: 21. The CDR3 sequence: CASRSTQRGVRGTDTQYF. CDR3 in DNA: TGTGCCAGCAGGTCTACCCAGAGAGGGGTGCGGGGGACGGATACGCAGTATTTT.

This clone has only one observation. The chain links TRBV7-9 to TRBJ2-1; D is ambiguous. The CDR3 spans 14 residues. Germline V gene sequence: CDR1 SEHNR, CDR2 FQNEAQ (reference sequence). The germline V and J ends were trimmed by 1 base and 8 bases, with 12 bases remaining between them. CDR3 coding DNA: TGTGCCAGCAGCTTAGATCCCAGAGGCTATGAGCAGTTCTTC. Its protein product is CASSLDPRGYEQFF.

V is TRBV18 and J is TRBJ1-5; no definite D call. There are 13 residues in the CDR3. Trimming stripped 5 bases from V and 2 bases from J, with 7 bases between. Germline V gene data show CDR1 as KGHSH and CDR2 as LQKENI. Written as DNA, the CDR3 is TGTGCCAGCTCAGAAGACGGCAATCAGCCCCAGCATTTT. As protein: CASSEDGNQPQHF.

V is TRBV9 and J is TRBJ2-3; a weak D match, TRBD2 (6 bases). The germline gives CDR1 SGDLS, CDR2 YYNGEE. Trimming removed 7 bases from V and 2 bases from J, with 14 bases in between. The CDR3 has 14 residues. This CDR3 reads CASGRRGLTDTQYF. The CDR3 DNA follows: TGTGCCAGCGGCCGCCGGGGACTCACAGATACGCAGTATTTT.

This rearrangement joins TRBV15 to TRBJ2-5; 14 nucleotides line up with TRBD2. Germline V gene data show CDR1 as LNHNV and CDR2 as YYDKDF (reference sequence). The trim removed 3 bases at V and 5 bases at J, leaving 5 bases unmatched. The CDR3 is made up of 16 amino acids. DNA of the CDR3: TGTGCCACCAGCAGTAGACTAGCGGGGGGGAATGAGACCCAGTACTTC. Protein sequence: CATSSRLAGGNETQYF.

This clone was seen just once. The chain links TRBV4-3 to TRBJ2-1; 7 nucleotides line up with TRBD2. This CDR3 spans 16 amino acids. The V gene end was trimmed by 0 bases and the J gene end by 2 bases; junction bases not matched to a gene: 4. The germline V gene encodes CDR1 LGHNA and CDR2 YSLEER. For the CDR3, the DNA is TGCGCCAGCAGCCAAGATGCGGCGGGGGCCTACAATGAGCAGTTCTTC. Residues: CASSQDAAGAYNEQFF.

CDR3 in DNA: TGTGCCAGCAGGAGCCGGGACTCGACCTACAATGAGCAGTTCTTC. It is translated as CASRSRDSTYNEQFF. J is TRBJ2-1 and V is TRBV2; possibly TRBD2 for D (6 bases). The CDR3 covers 15 residues. The germline CDR1 and CDR2 sequences are SNHLY and FYNNEI. Between the trimmed V and J ends, which lost 6 bases and 2 bases, there was a span of 14 bases.

The rearrangement uses TRBV9 and TRBJ1-2, with 8 bases aligning to TRBD1. V dropped 2 bases and J dropped 8; count of bases not matched to a gene: 5. Germline V lookup: CDR1 SGDLS, CDR2 YYNGEE. The CDR3 spans 13 residues. Written as DNA, the CDR3 is TGTGCCAGCAGCGTGTCACAGGGGGAAGGCTACACCTTC. As protein: CASSVSQGEGYTF.

CDR3: CASHTGGWETQYF. The CDR3 nucleotides read TGTGCCAGCCACACAGGGGGCTGGGAGACCCAGTACTTC. The chain has TRBV11-2 and TRBJ2-5, with 9 nucleotides matching TRBD1. Trimming cost V 8 bases and J 5 bases; bases outside gene matches: 6. CDR3 length: 13 amino acids. Germline CDR1 SGHAT, CDR2 FQNNGV.

This clone has just one count. CDR3 DNA: TGTGCCAGCAGGCTTACAGGAAACTACGAGCAGTACTTC. It specifies CASRLTGNYEQYF. The genes are TRBV25-1 and TRBJ2-7; D may be TRBD1 (5 bases). Deletions cut 6 bases from V and 3 bases from J, with 12 bases between. The CDR3 is 13 amino acids. Germline CDR1 is MGHDK and CDR2 is SYGVNS.